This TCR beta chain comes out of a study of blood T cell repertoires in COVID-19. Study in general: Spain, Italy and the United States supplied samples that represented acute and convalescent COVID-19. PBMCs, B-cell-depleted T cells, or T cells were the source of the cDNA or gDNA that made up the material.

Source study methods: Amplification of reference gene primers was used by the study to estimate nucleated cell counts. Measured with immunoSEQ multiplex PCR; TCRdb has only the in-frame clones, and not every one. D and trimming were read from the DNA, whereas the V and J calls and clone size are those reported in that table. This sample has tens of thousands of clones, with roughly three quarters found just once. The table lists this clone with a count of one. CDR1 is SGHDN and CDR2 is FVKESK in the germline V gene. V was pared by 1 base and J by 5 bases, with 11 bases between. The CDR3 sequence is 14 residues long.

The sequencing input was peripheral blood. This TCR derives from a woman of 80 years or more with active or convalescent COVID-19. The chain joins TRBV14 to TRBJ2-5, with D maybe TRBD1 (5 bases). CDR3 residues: CASSQGGTVETQYF. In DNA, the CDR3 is TGTGCCAGCAGCCAAGGGGGCACCGTGGAGACCCAGTACTTC.